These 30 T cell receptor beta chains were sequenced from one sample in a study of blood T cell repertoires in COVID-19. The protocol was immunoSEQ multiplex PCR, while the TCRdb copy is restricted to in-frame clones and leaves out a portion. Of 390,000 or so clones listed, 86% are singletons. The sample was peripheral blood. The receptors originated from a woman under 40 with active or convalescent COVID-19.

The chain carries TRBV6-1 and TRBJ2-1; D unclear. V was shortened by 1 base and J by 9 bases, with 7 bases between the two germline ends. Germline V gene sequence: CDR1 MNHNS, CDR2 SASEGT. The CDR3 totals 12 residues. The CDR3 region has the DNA TGTGCCAGCAGTGAAGGAATAGCTGAGCAGTTCTTC. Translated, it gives CASSEGIAEQFF.

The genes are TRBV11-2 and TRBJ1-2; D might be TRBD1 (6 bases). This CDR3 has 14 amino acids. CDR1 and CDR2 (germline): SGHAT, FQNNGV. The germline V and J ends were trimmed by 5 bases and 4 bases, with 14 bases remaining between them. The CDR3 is CASSRSTGSYGYTF. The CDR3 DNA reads TGTGCCAGCAGCCGATCCACAGGGAGCTATGGCTACACCTTC.

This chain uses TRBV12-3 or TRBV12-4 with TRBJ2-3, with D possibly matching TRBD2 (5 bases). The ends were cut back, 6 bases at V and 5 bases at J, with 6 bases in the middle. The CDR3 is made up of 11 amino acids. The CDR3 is CASREVDTQYF. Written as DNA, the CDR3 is TGTGCCAGCAGGGAGGTAGATACGCAGTATTTT.

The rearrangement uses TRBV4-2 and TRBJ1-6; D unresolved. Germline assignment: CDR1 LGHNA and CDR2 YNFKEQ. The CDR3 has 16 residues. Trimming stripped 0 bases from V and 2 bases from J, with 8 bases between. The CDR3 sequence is CASSQDEGAYNSPLHF. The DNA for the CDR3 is TGTGCCAGCAGCCAAGATGAGGGAGCCTATAATTCACCCCTCCACTTT.

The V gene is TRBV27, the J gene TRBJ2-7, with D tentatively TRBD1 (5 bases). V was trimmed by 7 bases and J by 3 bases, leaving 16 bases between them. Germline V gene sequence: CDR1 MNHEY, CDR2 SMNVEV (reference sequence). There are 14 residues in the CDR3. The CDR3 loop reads CASTRTPNIYEQYF. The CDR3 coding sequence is TGTGCCAGCACTAGGACACCGAACATCTACGAGCAGTACTTC.

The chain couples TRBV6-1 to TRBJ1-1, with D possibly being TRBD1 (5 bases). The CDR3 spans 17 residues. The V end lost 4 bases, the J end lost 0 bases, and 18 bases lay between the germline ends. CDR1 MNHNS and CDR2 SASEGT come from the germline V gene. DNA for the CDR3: TGTGCCAGCAGTGCGGGGGTGTGGGCAGGGATGAACACTGAAGCTTTCTTT. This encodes CASSAGVWAGMNTEAFF.

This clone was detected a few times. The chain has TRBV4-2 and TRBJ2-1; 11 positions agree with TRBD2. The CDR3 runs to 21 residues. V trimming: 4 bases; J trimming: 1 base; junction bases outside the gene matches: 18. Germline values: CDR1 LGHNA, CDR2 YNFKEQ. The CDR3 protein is CASSLRTGMVAGGKSYNEQFF. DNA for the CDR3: TGTGCCAGCAGCCTGCGGACAGGGATGGTAGCGGGGGGGAAATCCTACAATGAGCAGTTCTTC.

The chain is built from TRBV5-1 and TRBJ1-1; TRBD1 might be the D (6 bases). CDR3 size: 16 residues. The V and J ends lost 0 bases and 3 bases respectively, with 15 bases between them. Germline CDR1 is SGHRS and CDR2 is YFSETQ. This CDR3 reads CASSLGVGGPDTEAFF. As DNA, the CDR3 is TGCGCCAGCAGCTTGGGGGTAGGGGGACCGGACACTGAAGCTTTCTTT.

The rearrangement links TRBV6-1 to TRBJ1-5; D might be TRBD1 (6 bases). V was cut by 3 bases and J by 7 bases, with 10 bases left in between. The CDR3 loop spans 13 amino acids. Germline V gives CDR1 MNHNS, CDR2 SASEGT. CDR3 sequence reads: CASSEKGVQPQHF. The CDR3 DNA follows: TGTGCCAGCAGTGAGAAGGGGGTCCAGCCCCAGCATTTT.

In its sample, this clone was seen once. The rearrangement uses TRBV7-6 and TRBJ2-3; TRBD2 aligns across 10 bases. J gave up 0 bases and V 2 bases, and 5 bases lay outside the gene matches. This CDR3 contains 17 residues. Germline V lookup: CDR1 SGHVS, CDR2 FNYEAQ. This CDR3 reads CASSLYASGSSTDTQYF. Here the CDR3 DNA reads TGTGCCAGCAGCTTATATGCTAGCGGGAGTAGCACAGATACGCAGTATTTT.

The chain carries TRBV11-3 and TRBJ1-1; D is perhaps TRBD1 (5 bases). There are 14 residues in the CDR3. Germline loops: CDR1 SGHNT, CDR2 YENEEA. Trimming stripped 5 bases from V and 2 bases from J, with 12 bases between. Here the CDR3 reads CASSRSTGNTEAFF. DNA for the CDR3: TGTGCCAGCAGCCGTAGCACAGGCAACACTGAAGCTTTCTTT.

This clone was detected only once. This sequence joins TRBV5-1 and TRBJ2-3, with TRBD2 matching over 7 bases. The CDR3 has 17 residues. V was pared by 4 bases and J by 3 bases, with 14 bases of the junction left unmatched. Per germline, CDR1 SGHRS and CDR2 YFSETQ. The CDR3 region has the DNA TGCGCCAGCAGCCCCGCCGGAGCGGGGTTAAGAACAGATACGCAGTATTTT. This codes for CASSPAGAGLRTDTQYF.

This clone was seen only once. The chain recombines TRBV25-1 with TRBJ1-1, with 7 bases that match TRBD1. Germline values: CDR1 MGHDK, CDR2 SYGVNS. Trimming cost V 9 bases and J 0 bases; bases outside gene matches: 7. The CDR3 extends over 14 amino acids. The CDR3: CASRQTGMNTEAFF. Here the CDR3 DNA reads TGTGCCAGTAGACAGACAGGGATGAACACTGAAGCTTTCTTT.

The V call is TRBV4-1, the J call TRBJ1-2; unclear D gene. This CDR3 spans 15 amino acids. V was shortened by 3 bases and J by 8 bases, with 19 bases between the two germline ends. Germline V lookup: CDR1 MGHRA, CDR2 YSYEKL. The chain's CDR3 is CASSQPRSGVKGYTF. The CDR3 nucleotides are TGCGCCAGCAGCCAGCCAAGGTCCGGGGTTAAGGGCTACACCTTC.

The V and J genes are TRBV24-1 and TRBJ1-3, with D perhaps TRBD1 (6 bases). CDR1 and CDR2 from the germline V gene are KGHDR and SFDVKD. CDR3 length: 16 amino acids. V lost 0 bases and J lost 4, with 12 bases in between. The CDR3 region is CATSDLDGTTGNTIYF. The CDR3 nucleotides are TGTGCCACCAGTGATTTGGACGGGACAACCGGAAACACCATATATTTT.

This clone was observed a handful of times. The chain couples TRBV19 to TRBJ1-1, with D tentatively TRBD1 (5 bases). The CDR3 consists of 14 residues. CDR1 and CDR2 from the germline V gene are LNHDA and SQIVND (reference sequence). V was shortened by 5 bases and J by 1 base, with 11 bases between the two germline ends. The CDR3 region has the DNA TGTGCCAGTAGTCGCTTGACAGAGAACACTGAAGCTTTCTTT. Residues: CASSRLTENTEAFF.

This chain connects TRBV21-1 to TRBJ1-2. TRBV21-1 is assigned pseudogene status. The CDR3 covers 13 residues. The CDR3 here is CASSPSGNYGYTF. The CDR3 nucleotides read TGTGCCAGCAGTCCTTCGGGGAACTATGGCTACACCTTC.

CDR3 DNA sequence: TGTGCCAGCAGTTACCTAGGGACAGGGGAGGAGACCCAGTACTTC. Amino acids: CASSYLGTGEETQYF. The chain combines TRBV6-6 with TRBJ2-5, with 10 bases lining up with TRBD1. V trimming: 2 bases; J trimming: 5 bases; junction bases outside the gene matches: 5. CDR1 and CDR2 (germline): MNHNY, SVGAGI (reference sequence). The CDR3 has 15 residues.

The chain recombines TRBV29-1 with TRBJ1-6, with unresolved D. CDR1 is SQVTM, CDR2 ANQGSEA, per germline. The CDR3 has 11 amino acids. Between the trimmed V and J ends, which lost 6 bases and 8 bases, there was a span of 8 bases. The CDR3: CSVLSDSPLHF. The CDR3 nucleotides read TGCAGCGTCCTCAGTGATTCACCCCTCCACTTT.

As DNA, the CDR3 is TGTGCCAGTAGCTGGACAGAGCCGAACACTGAAGCTTTCTTT. This translates into CASSWTEPNTEAFF. The chain uses TRBV19 and TRBJ1-1, with D maybe TRBD1 (6 bases). Germline lookup yields CDR1 LNHDA and CDR2 SQIVND (reference sequence). V was cut by 6 bases and J by 1 base, with 12 bases left in between. CDR3 length: 14 residues.

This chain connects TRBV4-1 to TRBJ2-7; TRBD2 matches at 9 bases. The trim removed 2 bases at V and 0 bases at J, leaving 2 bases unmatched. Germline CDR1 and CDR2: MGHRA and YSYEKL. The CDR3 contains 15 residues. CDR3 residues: CASSQLAGISYEQYF. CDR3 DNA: TGCGCCAGCAGCCAACTAGCGGGGATCTCCTACGAGCAGTACTTC.

CDR3 DNA: TGTGCCAGCAGCGTAGGAGAAGGGGATCAGCCCCAGCATTTT. Its protein product is CASSVGEGDQPQHF. This chain joins TRBV9 and TRBJ1-5; TRBD1 is a possible D gene (5 bases). Germline V CDR1 and CDR2: SGDLS, YYNGEE. The CDR3 extends over 14 amino acids. V lost 0 bases and J lost 5, with 9 bases in between.

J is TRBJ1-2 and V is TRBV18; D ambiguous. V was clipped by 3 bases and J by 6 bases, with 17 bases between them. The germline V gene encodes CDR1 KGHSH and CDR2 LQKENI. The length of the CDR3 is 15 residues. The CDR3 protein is CASSPGQSDLDGYTF. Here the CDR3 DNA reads TGTGCCAGCTCACCTGGTCAGAGCGATCTGGATGGCTACACCTTC.

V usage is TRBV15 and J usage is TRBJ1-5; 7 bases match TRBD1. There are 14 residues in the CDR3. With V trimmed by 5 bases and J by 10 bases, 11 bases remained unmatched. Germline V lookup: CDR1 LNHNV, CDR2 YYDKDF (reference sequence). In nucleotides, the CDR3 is TGTGCCACCAGCGAGGGACAGCATCAATCACCCCAGCATTTT. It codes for CATSEGQHQSPQHF.

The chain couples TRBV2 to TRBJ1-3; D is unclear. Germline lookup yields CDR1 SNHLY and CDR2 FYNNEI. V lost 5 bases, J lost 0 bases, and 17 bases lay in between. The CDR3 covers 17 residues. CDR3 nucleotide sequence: TGTGCCAGCAGTTACTCATTCGACGGGAGCTCTGGAAACACCATATATTTT. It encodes CASSYSFDGSSGNTIYF.

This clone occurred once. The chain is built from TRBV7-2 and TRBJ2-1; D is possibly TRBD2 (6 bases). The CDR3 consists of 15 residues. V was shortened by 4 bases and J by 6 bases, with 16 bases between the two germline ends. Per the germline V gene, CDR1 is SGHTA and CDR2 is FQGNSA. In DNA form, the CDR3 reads TGTGCCAGCAGCTGGGACTCCTCGGTGGTCAATGAGCAGTTCTTC. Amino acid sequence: CASSWDSSVVNEQFF.

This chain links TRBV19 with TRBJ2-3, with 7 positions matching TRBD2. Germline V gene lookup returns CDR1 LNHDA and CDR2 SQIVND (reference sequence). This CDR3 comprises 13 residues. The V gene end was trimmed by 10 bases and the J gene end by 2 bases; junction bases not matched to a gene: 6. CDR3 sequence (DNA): TGTGCCACCTCTAGCGGACCCACAGATACGCAGTATTTT. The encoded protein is CATSSGPTDTQYF.

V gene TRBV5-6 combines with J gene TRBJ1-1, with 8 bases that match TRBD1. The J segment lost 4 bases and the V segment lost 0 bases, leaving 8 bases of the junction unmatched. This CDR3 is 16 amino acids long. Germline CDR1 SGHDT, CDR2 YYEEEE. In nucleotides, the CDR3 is TGTGCCAGCAGCTTGGGGGTACAGGGGGTAAGCACTGAAGCTTTCTTT. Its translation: CASSLGVQGVSTEAFF.

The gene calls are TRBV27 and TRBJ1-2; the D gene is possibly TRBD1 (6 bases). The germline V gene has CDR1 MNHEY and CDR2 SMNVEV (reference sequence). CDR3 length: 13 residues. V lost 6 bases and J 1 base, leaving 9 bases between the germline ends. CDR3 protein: CASRPRGNYGYTF. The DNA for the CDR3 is TGTGCCAGCAGGCCCAGGGGTAACTATGGCTACACCTTC.

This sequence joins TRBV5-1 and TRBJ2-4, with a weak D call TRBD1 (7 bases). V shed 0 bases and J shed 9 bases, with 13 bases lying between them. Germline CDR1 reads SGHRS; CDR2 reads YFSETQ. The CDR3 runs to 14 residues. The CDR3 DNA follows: TGCGCCAGCAGCTTGGACAGGGGAGGCGGCATTCAGTACTTC. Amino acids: CASSLDRGGGIQYF.